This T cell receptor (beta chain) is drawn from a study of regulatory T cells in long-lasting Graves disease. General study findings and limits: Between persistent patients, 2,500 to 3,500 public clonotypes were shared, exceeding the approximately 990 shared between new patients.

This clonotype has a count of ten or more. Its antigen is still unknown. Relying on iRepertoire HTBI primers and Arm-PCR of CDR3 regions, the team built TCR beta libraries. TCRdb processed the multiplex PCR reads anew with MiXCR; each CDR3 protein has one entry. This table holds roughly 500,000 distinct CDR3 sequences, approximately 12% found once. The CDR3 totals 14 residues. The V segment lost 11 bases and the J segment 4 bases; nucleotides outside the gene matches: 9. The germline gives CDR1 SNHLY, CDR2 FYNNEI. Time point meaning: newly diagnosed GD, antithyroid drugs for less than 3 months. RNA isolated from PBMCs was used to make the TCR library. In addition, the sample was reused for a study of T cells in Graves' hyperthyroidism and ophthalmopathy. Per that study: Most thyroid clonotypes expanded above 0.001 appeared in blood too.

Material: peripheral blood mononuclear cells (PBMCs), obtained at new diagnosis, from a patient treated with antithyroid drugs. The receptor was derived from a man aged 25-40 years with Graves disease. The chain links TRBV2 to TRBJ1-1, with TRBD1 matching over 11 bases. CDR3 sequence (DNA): TGTGCCGGGACGGACAGGGGGCTGGCCACTGAAGCTTTCTTT. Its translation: CAGTDRGLATEAFF.